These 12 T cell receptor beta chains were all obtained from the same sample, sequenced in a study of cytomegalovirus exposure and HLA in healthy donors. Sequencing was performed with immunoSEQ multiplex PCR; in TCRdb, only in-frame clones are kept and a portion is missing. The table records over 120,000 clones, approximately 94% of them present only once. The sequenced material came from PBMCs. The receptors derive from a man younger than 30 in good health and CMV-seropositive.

This chain's CDR3 is CASSSLGRAQSPLHF. The DNA of the CDR3 is TGTGCCAGCAGTTCGTTAGGCAGGGCTCAATCACCCCTCCACTTT. The genes are TRBV28 and TRBJ1-6; a weak D match, TRBD1 (5 bases). The CDR3 contains 15 residues. Per the germline V gene, CDR1 is MDHEN and CDR2 is SYDVKM. V shed 4 bases and J shed 10 bases, with 17 bases lying between them.

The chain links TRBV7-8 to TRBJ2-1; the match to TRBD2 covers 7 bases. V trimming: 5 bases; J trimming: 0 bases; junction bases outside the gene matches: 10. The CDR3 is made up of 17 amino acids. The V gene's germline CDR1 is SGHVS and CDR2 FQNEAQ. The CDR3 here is CASSLGLAALSYNEQFF. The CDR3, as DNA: TGTGCCAGCAGCCTCGGGCTAGCGGCCCTCTCCTACAATGAGCAGTTCTTC.

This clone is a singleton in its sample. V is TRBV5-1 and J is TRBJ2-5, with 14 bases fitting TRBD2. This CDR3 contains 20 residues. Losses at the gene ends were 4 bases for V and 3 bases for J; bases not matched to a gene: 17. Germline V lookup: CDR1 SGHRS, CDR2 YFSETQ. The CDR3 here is CASSPGGTSGSRGTKETQYF. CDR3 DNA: TGCGCCAGCAGCCCCGGTGGGACTAGCGGGAGTAGGGGGACTAAAGAGACCCAGTACTTC.

CDR3 sequence: CASSVRRSYEQYF. For the CDR3, the DNA is TGTGCCAGCAGCGTAAGGCGGAGCTACGAGCAGTACTTC. The chain is built from TRBV21-1 and TRBJ2-7; no DNA check was done on the table's D call, TRBD2. TRBV21-1 is a known pseudogene. The CDR3 is 13 residues long.

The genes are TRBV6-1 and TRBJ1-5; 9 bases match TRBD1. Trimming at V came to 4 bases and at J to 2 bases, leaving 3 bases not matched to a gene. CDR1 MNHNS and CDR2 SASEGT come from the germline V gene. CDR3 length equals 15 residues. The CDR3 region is CASSVQGAGNQPQHF. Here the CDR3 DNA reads TGTGCCAGCAGTGTACAGGGGGCCGGCAATCAGCCCCAGCATTTT.

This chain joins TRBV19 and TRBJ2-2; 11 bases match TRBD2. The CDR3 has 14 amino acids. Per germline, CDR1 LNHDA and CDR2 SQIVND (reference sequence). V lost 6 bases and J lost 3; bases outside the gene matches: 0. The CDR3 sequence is CASRLAGDTGELFF. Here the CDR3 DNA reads TGTGCCAGTAGACTAGCGGGAGACACCGGGGAGCTGTTTTTT.

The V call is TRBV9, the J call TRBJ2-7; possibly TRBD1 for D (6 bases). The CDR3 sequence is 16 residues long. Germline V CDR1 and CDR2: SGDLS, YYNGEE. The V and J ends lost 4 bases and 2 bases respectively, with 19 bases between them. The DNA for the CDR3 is TGTGCCAGCAGCCCCACCGTGGGGGCAGGGGCCTACGAGCAGTACTTC. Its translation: CASSPTVGAGAYEQYF. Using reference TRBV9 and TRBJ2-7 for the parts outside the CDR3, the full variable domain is DSGVTQTPKHLITATGQRVTLRCSPRSGDLSVYWYQQSLDQGLQFLIQYYNGEERAKGNILERFSAQQFPDLHSELNLSSLELGDSALYFCASSPTVGAGAYEQYFGPGTRLTVT.

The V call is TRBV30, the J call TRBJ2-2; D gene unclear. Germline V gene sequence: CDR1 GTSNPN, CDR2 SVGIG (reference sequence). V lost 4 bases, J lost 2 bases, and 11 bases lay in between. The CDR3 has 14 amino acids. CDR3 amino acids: CAWTLNFNTGELFF. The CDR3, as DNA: TGTGCCTGGACTCTGAACTTCAACACCGGGGAGCTGTTTTTT. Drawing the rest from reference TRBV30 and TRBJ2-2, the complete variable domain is SQTIHQWPATLVQPVGSPLSLECTVEGTSNPNLYWYRQAAGRGLQLLFYSVGIGQISSEVPQNLSASRPQDRQFILSSKKLLLSDSGFYLCAWTLNFNTGELFFGEGSRLTVL.

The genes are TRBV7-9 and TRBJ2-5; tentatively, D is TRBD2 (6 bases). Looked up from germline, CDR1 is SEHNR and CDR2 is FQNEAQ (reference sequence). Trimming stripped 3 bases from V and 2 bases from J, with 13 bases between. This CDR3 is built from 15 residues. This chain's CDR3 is CASSFWVGLQETQYF. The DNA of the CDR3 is TGTGCCAGCAGCTTTTGGGTGGGACTTCAAGAGACCCAGTACTTC.

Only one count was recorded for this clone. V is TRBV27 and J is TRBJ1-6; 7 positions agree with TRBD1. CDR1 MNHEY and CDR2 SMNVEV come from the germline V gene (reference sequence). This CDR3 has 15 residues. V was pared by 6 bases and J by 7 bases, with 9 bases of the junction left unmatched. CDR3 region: CASRGWDRENSPLHF. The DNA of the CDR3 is TGTGCCAGCAGGGGATGGGACAGAGAGAATTCACCCCTCCACTTT.

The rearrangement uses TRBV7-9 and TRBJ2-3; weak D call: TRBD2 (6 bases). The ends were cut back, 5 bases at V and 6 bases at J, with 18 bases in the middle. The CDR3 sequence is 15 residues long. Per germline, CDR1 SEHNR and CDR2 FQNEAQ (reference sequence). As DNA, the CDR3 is TGTGCCAGCAGCCGGGGGTACGGGGGAGTCGATACGCAGTATTTT. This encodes CASSRGYGGVDTQYF.

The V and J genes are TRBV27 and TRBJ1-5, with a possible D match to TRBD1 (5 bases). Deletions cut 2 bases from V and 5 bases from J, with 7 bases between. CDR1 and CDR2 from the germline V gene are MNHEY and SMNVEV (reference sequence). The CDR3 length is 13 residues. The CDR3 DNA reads TGTGCCAGCAGTTTAGGGGGGTATCAGCCCCAGCATTTT. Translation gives CASSLGGYQPQHF.